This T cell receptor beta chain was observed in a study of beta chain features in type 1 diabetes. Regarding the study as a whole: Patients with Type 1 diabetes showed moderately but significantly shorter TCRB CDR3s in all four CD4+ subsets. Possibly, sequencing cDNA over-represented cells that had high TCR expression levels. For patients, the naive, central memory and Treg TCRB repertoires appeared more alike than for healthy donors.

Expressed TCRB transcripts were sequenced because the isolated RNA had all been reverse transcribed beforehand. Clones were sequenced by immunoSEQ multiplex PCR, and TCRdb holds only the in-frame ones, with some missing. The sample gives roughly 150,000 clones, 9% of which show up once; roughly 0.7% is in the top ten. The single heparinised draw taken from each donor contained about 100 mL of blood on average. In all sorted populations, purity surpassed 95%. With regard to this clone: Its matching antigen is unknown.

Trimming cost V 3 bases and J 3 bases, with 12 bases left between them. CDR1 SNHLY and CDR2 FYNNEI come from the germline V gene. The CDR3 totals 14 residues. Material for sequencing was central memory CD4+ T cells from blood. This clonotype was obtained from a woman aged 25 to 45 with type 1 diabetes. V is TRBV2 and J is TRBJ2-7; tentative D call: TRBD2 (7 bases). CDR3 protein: CASSEGGGYYEQYF. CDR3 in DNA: TGTGCCAGCAGTGAGGGGGGGGGCTACTACGAGCAGTACTTC.